What follows describes a single T cell receptor (beta chain). TCRdb's copy holds only in-frame clones and misses some; the assay was immunoSEQ multiplex PCR. Of some 140,000 clones listed, around 83% are singletons. The data derive from a study of blood T cell repertoires in COVID-19. Turning to the study itself: Material from acute and convalescent COVID-19 was sourced from the United States, Italy and Spain.

The germline gives CDR1 LNHDA, CDR2 SQIVND (reference sequence). V dropped 4 bases and J dropped 7; count of bases not matched to a gene: 11. The CDR3 has 16 amino acids. The sequence derives from an older woman with COVID-19, enrolled during active disease. The sequenced material came from peripheral blood. V is TRBV19 and J is TRBJ1-2; 11 nucleotides align to TRBD1. CDR3 protein: CASSSFTGQGAFGYTF. The CDR3 DNA follows: TGTGCCAGTAGTAGCTTCACTGGACAGGGGGCATTTGGCTACACCTTC. The variable domain in full, with the rest retrieved from reference TRBV19 and TRBJ1-2, is DGGITQSPKYLFRKEGQNVTLSCEQNLNHDAMYWYRQDPGQGLRLIYYSQIVNDFQKGDIAEGYSVSREKKESFPLTVTSAQKNPTAFYLCASSSFTGQGAFGYTFGSGTRLTVV.